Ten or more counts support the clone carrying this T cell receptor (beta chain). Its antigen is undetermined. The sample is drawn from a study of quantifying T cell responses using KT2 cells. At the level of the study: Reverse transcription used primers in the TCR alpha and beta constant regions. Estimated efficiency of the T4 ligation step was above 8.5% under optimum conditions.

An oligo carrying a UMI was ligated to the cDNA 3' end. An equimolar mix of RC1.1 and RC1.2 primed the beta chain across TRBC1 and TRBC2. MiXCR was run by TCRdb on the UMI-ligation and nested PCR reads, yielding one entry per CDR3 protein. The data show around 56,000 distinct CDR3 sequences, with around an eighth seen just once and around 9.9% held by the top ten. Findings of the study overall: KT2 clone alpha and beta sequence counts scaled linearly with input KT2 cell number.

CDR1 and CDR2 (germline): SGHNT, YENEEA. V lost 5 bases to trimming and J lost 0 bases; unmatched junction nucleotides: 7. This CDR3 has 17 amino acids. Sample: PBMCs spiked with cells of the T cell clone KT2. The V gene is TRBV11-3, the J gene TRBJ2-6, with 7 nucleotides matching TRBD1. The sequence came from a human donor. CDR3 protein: CASSNRDSYSGANVLTF. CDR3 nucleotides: TGTGCCAGCAGCAACCGGGACAGTTACTCTGGGGCCAACGTCCTGACTTTC.